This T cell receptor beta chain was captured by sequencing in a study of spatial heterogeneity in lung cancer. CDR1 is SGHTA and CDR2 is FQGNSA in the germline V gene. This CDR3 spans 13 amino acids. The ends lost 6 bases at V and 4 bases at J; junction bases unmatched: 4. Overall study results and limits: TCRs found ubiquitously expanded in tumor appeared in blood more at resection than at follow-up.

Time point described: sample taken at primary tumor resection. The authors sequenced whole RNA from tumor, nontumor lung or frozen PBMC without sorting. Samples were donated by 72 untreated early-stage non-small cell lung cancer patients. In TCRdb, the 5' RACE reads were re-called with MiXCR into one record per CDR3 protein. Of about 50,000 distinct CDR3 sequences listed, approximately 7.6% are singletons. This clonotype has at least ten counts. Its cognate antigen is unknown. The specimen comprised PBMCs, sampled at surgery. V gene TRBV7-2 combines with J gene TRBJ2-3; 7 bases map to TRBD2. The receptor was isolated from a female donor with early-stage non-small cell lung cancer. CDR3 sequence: CASRGGLADTQYF. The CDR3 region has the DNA TGTGCCAGCAGGGGCGGACTAGCAGATACGCAGTATTTT.